These 10 T cell receptor beta chains originate from one sample sequenced in a study of OX40 agonist ivuxolimab in advanced cancers. Sequenced by immunoSEQ multiplex PCR; TCRdb stores in-frame clones only, minus some. The table has around 40,000 clones, around 85% seen once. The sample here was CD4+ or CD8+ T cells sorted from blood, taken in a trial of the OX40 agonist ivuxolimab. Source of these receptors: an adult with an advanced solid tumor such as melanoma, head and neck, liver or kidney cancer.

The V and J genes are TRBV6-6 and TRBJ1-3, with TRBD1 identical over 9 bases. This CDR3 region has 15 residues. The germline CDR1 and CDR2 sequences are MNHNY and SVGAGI (reference sequence). V shed 6 bases and J 4 bases; nucleotides not matched to a gene: 7. CDR3 sequence reads: CASSPDRGSGNTIYF. The CDR3 bases are TGTGCCAGCAGCCCCGACAGGGGGTCAGGAAACACCATATATTTT.

The genes are TRBV28 and TRBJ2-1; 10 bases line up with TRBD2. The CDR3 totals 14 residues. CDR1 is MDHEN, CDR2 SYDVKM, per germline. Trimming took 8 bases from V and 9 from J; bases not matched to a gene: 10. Here the CDR3 reads CASETASGSSEQFF. The CDR3 nucleotides are TGTGCCAGCGAAACGGCTAGCGGGAGCTCTGAGCAGTTCTTC.

J is TRBJ2-2 and V is TRBV11-2; D is unresolved. This CDR3 is built from 16 residues. Between the trimmed V and J ends, which lost 3 bases and 1 base, there was a span of 12 bases. Germline CDR1 and CDR2: SGHAT and FQNNGV. CDR3 sequence: CASSFPYTGNTGELFF. The DNA of the CDR3 is TGTGCCAGCAGCTTCCCCTACACGGGGAACACCGGGGAGCTGTTTTTT.

In this sample, this clone turned up once. The gene calls are TRBV4-3 and TRBJ1-4; unclear D gene. Germline loops: CDR1 LGHNA, CDR2 YSLEER. V was shortened by 0 bases and J by 6 bases, with 8 bases between the two germline ends. The CDR3 runs to 14 residues. This CDR3 is CASSQDLAHEKLFF. The DNA for the CDR3 is TGCGCCAGCAGCCAAGATCTGGCCCATGAAAAACTGTTTTTT.

This clone was seen a single time. The chain recombines TRBV4-1 with TRBJ1-2; D gene ambiguous. CDR1 and CDR2 (germline): MGHRA, YSYEKL. CDR3 length equals 15 residues. The V end lost 1 base, the J end lost 4 bases, and 13 bases lay between the germline ends. The CDR3, as DNA: TGCGCCAGCAGCCAAGTATGGAGTCAGACCTATGGCTACACCTTC. This sequence encodes CASSQVWSQTYGYTF.

This rearrangement joins TRBV7-9 to TRBJ2-7; D is possibly TRBD2 (6 bases). Trimming removed 8 bases at V and 4 bases at J, with 15 bases between. Germline V gene sequence: CDR1 SEHNR, CDR2 FQNEAQ (reference sequence). The CDR3 is 13 residues long. In DNA form, the CDR3 reads TGTGCCAGCCACCTAGCCGGGAGTTACGAGCAGTACTTC. This encodes CASHLAGSYEQYF.

This chain links TRBV4-2 with TRBJ2-2, with 8 nucleotides matching TRBD1. The germline CDR1 and CDR2 sequences are LGHNA and YNFKEQ. The CDR3 runs to 15 residues. V lost 4 bases and J lost 4; bases outside the gene matches: 5. CDR3: CASSPQGGSTGELFF. CDR3 in DNA: TGTGCCAGCAGCCCACAGGGGGGAAGCACCGGGGAGCTGTTTTTT.

The chain links TRBV6-6 to TRBJ2-3; no firm D call. V lost 6 bases and J 6 bases, leaving 10 bases between the germline ends. The CDR3 is 12 residues long. CDR1 is MNHNY and CDR2 is SVGAGI in the germline V gene (reference sequence). The CDR3 DNA follows: TGTGCCAGCAGCCCAACGGAGGATACGCAGTATTTT. Its translation is CASSPTEDTQYF.

V gene TRBV5-1 combines with J gene TRBJ2-3; unclear D gene. Trimming removed 0 bases at V and 1 base at J, with 6 bases between. Germline V CDR1 and CDR2: SGHRS, YFSETQ. There are 14 residues in the CDR3. CDR3 amino acids: CASSLAAGTDTQYF. The CDR3 DNA is TGCGCCAGCAGCTTGGCCGCGGGCACAGATACGCAGTATTTT. The full variable domain, with the rest looked up from reference TRBV5-1 and TRBJ2-3, is KAGVTQTPRYLIKTRGQQVTLSCSPISGHRSVSWYQQTPGQGLQFLFEYFSETQRNKGNFPGRFSGRQFSNSRSEMNVSTLELGDSALYLCASSLAAGTDTQYFGPGTRLTVL.

J is TRBJ1-2 and V is TRBV28, with 7 bases lining up with TRBD1. CDR1 is MDHEN and CDR2 is SYDVKM in the germline V gene. J gave up 5 bases and V 6 bases, and 6 bases lay outside the gene matches. This CDR3 comprises 13 residues. The CDR3 reads CASRSGTEYGYTF. DNA of the CDR3: TGTGCCAGCAGATCCGGGACAGAATATGGCTACACCTTC.